This T cell receptor (beta chain) was sequenced in a study of Ad26.COV2.S vaccination and SARS-CoV-2 variants. The study, taken as a whole, reports: Vaccinees displayed broader spike-specific TCR repertoires than placebo recipients.

Sequencing used immunoSEQ multiplex PCR; TCRdb keeps in-frame clones, though not all of them. The profile shows roughly 510,000 clones, 87% of them singletons. Regarding this clone: Its antigen is not known.

Treatment described: roughly 19 received Ad26.COV2.S at low or high dose, single or two shots; 5 received placebo; per-sample allocation not given. The samples date from day 63 after the first vaccine or placebo injection. Specimen: peripheral blood, collected in a trial of Ad26.COV2.S vaccine versus placebo. The clonotype was recovered from a person aged 18-60 years who received the Ad26.COV2.S COVID-19 vaccine or a placebo.

The CDR3 nucleotides read TGTGCCAGTAGTCCCACAGGGGGCGAGACCCAGTACTTC. Translating it yields CASSPTGGETQYF. This rearrangement joins TRBV19 to TRBJ2-5; 9 positions agree with TRBD1. The CDR3 loop spans 13 amino acids. CDR1 LNHDA and CDR2 SQIVND come from the germline V gene (reference sequence). Trimming took 5 bases from V and 5 from J; bases not matched to a gene: 3.